The 24 T cell receptor beta chains below all came from one sample that was sequenced in a study of cytomegalovirus exposure and HLA in healthy donors. The PCR had 60 Vbeta and 13 Jbeta primers. The data were produced by immunoSEQ multiplex PCR, yet TCRdb's version contains in-frame clones alone and is incomplete. The table includes some 150,000 clones, 79% detected once. Specimen: PBMCs. The receptors were sampled from a man aged 40-50 years in good health and CMV-seronegative.

V and J are TRBV5-1 and TRBJ2-1; 9 nucleotides match TRBD2. The V and J ends lost 4 bases and 5 bases, in that order; junction bases with no gene match: 10. The CDR3 has 16 residues. Germline CDR1 SGHRS, CDR2 YFSETQ. The CDR3 bases are TGCGCCAGCAGCCCCATAGCGGGAGTTGGAGACAATGAGCAGTTCTTC. This sequence encodes CASSPIAGVGDNEQFF.

As DNA, the CDR3 is TGTGCCAGCAGTGAAGCGCAGGGGGAGGCCGAGCAGTACTTC. Protein sequence: CASSEAQGEAEQYF. The chain has TRBV6-1 and TRBJ2-7, with D possibly matching TRBD1 (7 bases). CDR1 MNHNS and CDR2 SASEGT come from the germline V gene. Between the trimmed V and J ends, which lost 0 bases and 6 bases, there was a span of 12 bases. This CDR3 spans 14 amino acids.

Worth noting for this clone: Distinct nucleotide sequences in the sample also encode this CDR3. The gene calls are TRBV19 and TRBJ2-1; 11 nucleotides match TRBD2. V was pared by 4 bases and J by 1 base, with 6 bases of the junction left unmatched. This CDR3 is built from 17 residues. Germline V gene data show CDR1 as LNHDA and CDR2 as SQIVND (reference sequence). DNA of the CDR3: TGTGCCAGTAGTACAGGGACTAGCGGAAGGTCCTACAATGAGCAGTTCTTC. Translated, it gives CASSTGTSGRSYNEQFF. Full variable domain (missing parts from reference TRBV19 and TRBJ2-1): DGGITQSPKYLFRKEGQNVTLSCEQNLNHDAMYWYRQDPGQGLRLIYYSQIVNDFQKGDIAEGYSVSREKKESFPLTVTSAQKNPTAFYLCASSTGTSGRSYNEQFFGPGTRLTVL.

This rearrangement joins TRBV28 to TRBJ2-4; D remains ambiguous. Looked up from germline, CDR1 is MDHEN and CDR2 is SYDVKM. The CDR3 extends over 15 amino acids. V lost 5 bases, J lost 1 base, and 12 bases lay in between. The CDR3 DNA sequence: TGTGCCAGCAGTGACCTCAGGTCGGCCAAAAACATTCAGTACTTC. Its translation: CASSDLRSAKNIQYF.

The V gene is TRBV9, the J gene TRBJ2-7; D remains unclear. This CDR3 spans 16 amino acids. The germline V and J ends were trimmed by 4 bases and 0 bases, with 17 bases remaining between them. Germline CDR1 SGDLS, CDR2 YYNGEE. The CDR3 DNA reads as TGTGCCAGCAGCCCCCACGAGCGCCAAAGCTCCTACGAGCAGTACTTC. This sequence encodes CASSPHERQSSYEQYF.

The chain has TRBV11-2 and TRBJ2-2, with a weak D call TRBD2 (5 bases). The CDR3 has 15 residues. Germline V CDR1 and CDR2: SGHAT, FQNNGV. V lost 1 base and J lost 4, with 10 bases in between. The CDR3 region is CASSLGEKGTGELFF. CDR3 nucleotide sequence: TGTGCCAGCAGCTTAGGGGAGAAGGGCACCGGGGAGCTGTTTTTT.

The chain couples TRBV6-5 to TRBJ1-1, with 8 nucleotides matching TRBD1. The V gene end was trimmed by 2 bases and the J gene end by 4 bases; junction bases not matched to a gene: 6. Looked up from germline, CDR1 is MNHEY and CDR2 is SVGAGI. The CDR3 covers 15 residues. The CDR3 coding sequence is TGTGCCAGCAGTTACACGGCGGACAGGGTCACTGAAGCTTTCTTT. This gives the protein CASSYTADRVTEAFF.

This chain uses TRBV5-8 with TRBJ2-7; 7 bases fit TRBD2. The V segment lost 2 bases and the J segment 2 bases; nucleotides outside the gene matches: 4. The germline gives CDR1 SGHTS, CDR2 YDEGEE. The CDR3 covers 14 residues. Here the CDR3 reads CASSFGLAAYEQYF. The CDR3 bases are TGTGCCAGCAGCTTTGGGCTAGCGGCCTACGAGCAGTACTTC.

This chain links TRBV2 with TRBJ1-2; D gene uncertain. The CDR3 is 12 residues long. CDR1 is SNHLY and CDR2 is FYNNEI in the germline V gene. With 5 bases removed from V and 7 bases from J, the gap between germline ends came to 11 bases. In nucleotides, the CDR3 is TGTGCCAGCAGTTCGGCTGGGCCTGGCTACACCTTC. This sequence encodes CASSSAGPGYTF.

Of note for this clone: A read error may account for a junction end that differs from germline. The chain uses TRBV7-7 and TRBJ2-2; TRBD2 matches at 10 bases. The length of the CDR3 is 15 residues. Germline V gives CDR1 SSHAT, CDR2 FNYEAQ (reference sequence). CDR3 DNA sequence: TGTGCTAGCAGCCCTCTAGCGGGAGCGGGCGGGGAGCTGTTTTTT. Residues: CASSPLAGAGGELFF.

Turning to this clone: The sample holds other DNA sequences that translate to the same CDR3. The V gene is TRBV25-1, the J gene TRBJ1-2; D might be TRBD1 (6 bases). V lost 4 bases and J lost 4, with 10 bases in between. The CDR3 loop spans 13 amino acids. Germline V CDR1 and CDR2: MGHDK, SYGVNS. CDR3 DNA sequence: TGTGCCAGCAGTGTTACAGGGATCTATGGCTACACCTTC. Its translation: CASSVTGIYGYTF.

The chain recombines TRBV19 with TRBJ2-7, with D possibly being TRBD2 (5 bases). V was trimmed by 5 bases and J by 3 bases, leaving 14 bases between them. In germline, CDR1 is LNHDA, CDR2 SQIVND (reference sequence). This CDR3 spans 14 amino acids. The CDR3 DNA reads TGTGCCAGTAGTTCGAGGGCTAGTTTCTACGAGCAGTACTTC. Translation gives CASSSRASFYEQYF.

The chain is built from TRBV11-2 and TRBJ2-2; no firm D call. With 1 base removed from V and 5 bases from J, the gap between germline ends came to 5 bases. The CDR3 has 13 residues. Germline V CDR1 and CDR2: SGHAT, FQNNGV. This CDR3 is CASSLGTTGELFF. The DNA of the CDR3 is TGTGCCAGCAGCTTAGGTACAACCGGGGAGCTGTTTTTT.

This clone was observed a handful of times. Additional DNA sequences in this sample encode the identical CDR3. The V gene is TRBV5-1, the J gene TRBJ2-2; TRBD1 is a possible D gene (5 bases). The length of the CDR3 is 13 residues. Per germline, CDR1 SGHRS and CDR2 YFSETQ. V was shortened by 0 bases and J by 6 bases, with 6 bases between the two germline ends. The CDR3, as DNA: TGCGCCAGCAGCTTGGTAGGGGCCGGGGAGCTGTTTTTT. This translates into CASSLVGAGELFF.

The rearrangement uses TRBV11-2 and TRBJ2-5, with 11 nucleotides matching TRBD2. Trimming took 1 base from V and 0 from J; bases not matched to a gene: 1. Germline lookup yields CDR1 SGHAT and CDR2 FQNNGV. The CDR3 is 16 amino acids. CDR3 DNA: TGTGCCAGCAGCTTAGGACTAGCGGGACACCAAGAGACCCAGTACTTC. Translated, it gives CASSLGLAGHQETQYF.

This clone was found a few times. The genes are TRBV7-9 and TRBJ2-7, with 14 bases identical to TRBD2. The V gene's germline CDR1 is SEHNR and CDR2 FQNEAQ (reference sequence). The CDR3 extends over 17 amino acids. J lost 3 bases, V lost 10 bases, and 14 bases had no gene match. The CDR3 is CATSGGLAGDYRYEQYF. CDR3 DNA sequence: TGTGCCACCTCGGGGGGACTAGCGGGAGATTACCGCTACGAGCAGTACTTC.

The chain recombines TRBV7-9 with TRBJ2-1, with 10 bases matching TRBD1. J gave up 5 bases and V 5 bases, and 6 bases lay outside the gene matches. Per the germline V gene, CDR1 is SEHNR and CDR2 is FQNEAQ (reference sequence). The CDR3 has 15 residues. The CDR3 DNA follows: TGTGCCAGCAGCCCAAGGACAGGGGGTCACAATGAGCAGTTCTTC. This sequence encodes CASSPRTGGHNEQFF. The variable domain in full, with the rest retrieved from reference TRBV7-9 and TRBJ2-1, is DTGVSQNPRHKITKRGQNVTFRCDPISEHNRLYWYRQTLGQGPEFLTYFQNEAQLEKSRLLSDRFSAERPKGSFSTLEIQRTEQGDSAMYLCASSPRTGGHNEQFFGPGTRLTVL.

The chain combines TRBV2 with TRBJ2-1; 11 nucleotides align to TRBD2. CDR1 and CDR2 (germline): SNHLY, FYNNEI. The ends lost 7 bases at V and 2 bases at J; junction bases unmatched: 7. CDR3 length: 16 amino acids. CDR3 DNA sequence: TGTGCCAGCATGGTAGCTAGCGGGAGGACCTACAATGAGCAGTTCTTC. Protein: CASMVASGRTYNEQFF.

The chain has TRBV6-1 and TRBJ2-3; possible D gene TRBD2, 7 bases. V was clipped by 8 bases and J by 0 bases, with 9 bases between them. Germline-derived CDR1 and CDR2 are MNHNS and SASEGT. The CDR3 totals 13 residues. Here the CDR3 DNA reads TGTGCCAGCGGGGGGGCTAGCACAGATACGCAGTATTTT. Amino acid sequence: CASGGASTDTQYF.

This clone showed up just a few times. The gene calls are TRBV7-2 and TRBJ2-3; 9 nucleotides align to TRBD2. The length of the CDR3 is 16 residues. After removal of 0 bases from V and 5 bases from J, the junction contained 6 bases not matched to a gene. CDR1 and CDR2 (germline): SGHTA, FQGNSA. In DNA, the CDR3 is TGTGCCAGCAGCTTAGCGGGCGGGAGGGCCTTAGATACGCAGTATTTT. This gives the protein CASSLAGGRALDTQYF.

This clone was seen only once. The chain recombines TRBV14 with TRBJ2-7; a possible D gene is TRBD2 (5 bases). The V and J ends lost 3 bases and 0 bases respectively, with 12 bases between them. The CDR3 has 15 residues. In germline, CDR1 is SGHDN, CDR2 FVKESK. This CDR3 is CASSQPRVSSYEQYF. The CDR3 coding sequence is TGTGCCAGCAGCCAGCCGCGGGTGAGCTCCTACGAGCAGTACTTC.

The chain combines TRBV28 with TRBJ2-1; 13 nucleotides match TRBD2. V lost 10 bases and J lost 9; bases outside the gene matches: 9. The CDR3 spans 14 residues. Germline V gene data show CDR1 as MDHEN and CDR2 as SYDVKM. CDR3 in amino acids: CATRTSGGRGEQFF. CDR3 nucleotides: TGTGCCACCCGGACTAGCGGGGGCCGCGGTGAGCAGTTCTTC.

The chain joins TRBV10-3 to TRBJ2-3; D gene ambiguous. The CDR3 length is 15 residues. The V and J ends lost 2 bases and 1 base respectively, with 10 bases between them. The germline V gene encodes CDR1 ENHRY and CDR2 SYGVKD. As DNA, the CDR3 is TGTGCCATCAGTGAGGCCGAGGCGGGCACAGATACGCAGTATTTT. Encoded protein: CAISEAEAGTDTQYF.

The V call is TRBV2, the J call TRBJ2-7; 8 bases align to TRBD2. Germline assignment: CDR1 SNHLY and CDR2 FYNNEI. The J segment lost 2 bases and the V segment lost 8 bases, leaving 5 bases of the junction unmatched. This CDR3 spans 13 amino acids. The CDR3 nucleotides are TGTGCCAGCCGGGGACTAGTGGCCTACGAGCAGTACTTC. Residues: CASRGLVAYEQYF.